Reported below is one TCR beta chain. Its antigen is undetermined. The entry originates in a study of T cell responses to AZD1222 COVID-19 vaccine. Whole-study results and caveats: Only after the peak T cell response were repertoires sampled.

The method was immunoSEQ multiplex PCR; TCRdb's version includes in-frame clones alone and lacks a portion of them. The top ten hold approximately 3% of the sample, which has about 140,000 clones, roughly 91% seen once. The CDR3 loop spans 15 amino acids. From germline, CDR1 is MDHEN and CDR2 SYDVKM. With V trimmed by 6 bases and J by 2 bases, 5 bases remained unmatched. Sequenced material: peripheral blood, taken 28 days after the second AZD1222 dose. This receptor was obtained from an adult who received the AZD1222 COVID-19 vaccine. The chain has TRBV28 and TRBJ1-5; 9 nucleotides match TRBD1. This CDR3 is CASREQGAGNQPQHF. DNA of the CDR3: TGTGCCAGCAGGGAACAGGGGGCCGGCAATCAGCCCCAGCATTTT.